The 16 T cell receptor beta chains reported below all come from one sample, sequenced in a study of blood T cell repertoires in COVID-19. The table came from immunoSEQ multiplex PCR; TCRdb's copy has only in-frame clones and leaves some out. The sample yields some 190,000 clones, 84% seen once. Sequencing was performed on peripheral blood. These receptors were obtained from a human donor in a cohort sampled during active COVID-19.

This chain joins TRBV5-4 and TRBJ1-1, with D unresolved. This CDR3 is built from 12 residues. The germline CDR1 and CDR2 sequences are SGHNT and YYREEE (reference sequence). The V end was cut by 2 bases, the J end by 1 base, with 3 bases between. CDR3 amino acids: CASSFQNTEAFF. For the CDR3, the DNA is TGTGCCAGCAGCTTCCAGAACACTGAAGCTTTCTTT.

The chain couples TRBV18 to TRBJ1-4; no reliable D call. The CDR3 spans 16 residues. Germline V gene sequence: CDR1 KGHSH, CDR2 LQKENI. Trimming removed 3 bases from V and 5 bases from J, with 16 bases in between. The DNA of the CDR3 is TGTGCCAGCTCACCGTACCACAGTTCGATCAATGAAAAACTGTTTTTT. This codes for CASSPYHSSINEKLFF.

The chain uses TRBV25-1 and TRBJ2-3; tentatively, D is TRBD1 (6 bases). CDR1 is MGHDK, CDR2 SYGVNS, per germline. Between the trimmed V and J ends, which lost 3 bases and 6 bases, there was a span of 10 bases. The CDR3 extends over 13 amino acids. The CDR3 protein is CASSDFGQDTQYF. CDR3 bases: TGTGCCAGCAGTGACTTCGGACAGGATACGCAGTATTTT.

The rearrangement joins TRBV27 to TRBJ2-7; possible D gene TRBD1, 5 bases. The CDR3 has 12 residues. V was trimmed by 4 bases and J by 5 bases, leaving 9 bases between them. CDR1 and CDR2 from the germline V gene are MNHEY and SMNVEV (reference sequence). The CDR3 region is CASSSQGDEQYF. CDR3 nucleotides: TGTGCCAGCAGTTCCCAAGGGGACGAGCAGTACTTC.

This sequence joins TRBV2 and TRBJ2-1; D perhaps matches TRBD2 (6 bases). The CDR3 sequence is 12 residues long. V gave up 6 bases and J gave up 7 bases, with 10 bases separating them. CDR1 SNHLY and CDR2 FYNNEI come from the germline V gene. The CDR3 nucleotides are TGTGCCAGCAGAGGGGAGGTAAATGAGCAGTTCTTC. Amino acid sequence: CASRGEVNEQFF.

The chain links TRBV7-8 to TRBJ2-3; a possible D gene is TRBD2 (6 bases). This CDR3 is built from 16 residues. Deletions cut 7 bases from V and 4 bases from J, with 21 bases between. Germline-derived CDR1 and CDR2 are SGHVS and FQNEAQ. The CDR3 protein is CASTTVNLAIPDTQYF. The CDR3 DNA reads TGTGCCAGCACCACCGTAAACCTAGCGATCCCAGATACGCAGTATTTT.

This chain joins TRBV5-1 and TRBJ2-5; 7 bases agree with TRBD2. The CDR3 covers 16 residues. After removal of 0 bases from V and 7 bases from J, the junction contained 12 bases not matched to a gene. In germline, CDR1 is SGHRS, CDR2 YFSETQ. CDR3 coding DNA: TGCGCCAGCAGCTTGGGCTCTGCGGGAGTAGTGGGGACCCAGTACTTC. It encodes CASSLGSAGVVGTQYF.

J is TRBJ2-3 and V is TRBV5-1; 7 nucleotides align to TRBD1. The CDR3 length is 13 residues. Unmatched junction bases numbered 3, after V lost 2 bases and J lost 6 bases. CDR1 and CDR2 (germline): SGHRS, YFSETQ. The CDR3 spells CASSLGTADTQYF. CDR3 bases: TGCGCCAGCAGCTTAGGGACAGCTGATACGCAGTATTTT.

This chain uses TRBV29-1 with TRBJ2-2; 10 nucleotides match TRBD2. Germline V lookup: CDR1 SQVTM, CDR2 ANQGSEA. V shed 4 bases, J shed 4 bases, and the junction held 9 bases outside the gene matches. The CDR3 is 16 residues long. Written as DNA, the CDR3 is TGCAGCGTTGTAGGCAGCGGGAGGGGGGTCACCGGGGAGCTGTTTTTT. Amino acids: CSVVGSGRGVTGELFF.

This sequence joins TRBV7-2 and TRBJ2-7; TRBD2 agrees at 9 bases. This CDR3 spans 17 amino acids. The germline V gene has CDR1 SGHTA and CDR2 FQGNSA. The junction had 14 bases not matched to a gene; V was cut back by 5 bases and J by 3 bases. CDR3 amino acids: CASSPPRGGRVGYEQYF. The CDR3 DNA reads TGTGCCAGCAGCCCACCTCGCGGCGGGAGGGTTGGCTACGAGCAGTACTTC.

This clone turned up a few times. V and J are TRBV19 and TRBJ1-2, with unresolved D. The CDR3 is 18 residues long. Between the trimmed V and J ends, which lost 5 bases and 0 bases, there was a span of 22 bases. From germline, CDR1 is LNHDA and CDR2 SQIVND (reference sequence). The CDR3 DNA sequence: TGTGCCAGTAGTCCGCCCCTGACATGGGCCAAGGCTAACTATGGCTACACCTTC. Translation gives CASSPPLTWAKANYGYTF. Full variable domain (remainder filled in from reference TRBV19 and TRBJ1-2): DGGITQSPKYLFRKEGQNVTLSCEQNLNHDAMYWYRQDPGQGLRLIYYSQIVNDFQKGDIAEGYSVSREKKESFPLTVTSAQKNPTAFYLCASSPPLTWAKANYGYTFGSGTRLTVV.

The chain joins TRBV28 to TRBJ1-5; TRBD1 is a possible D gene (6 bases). The CDR3 extends over 16 amino acids. With 8 bases removed from V and 1 base from J, the gap between germline ends came to 18 bases. Germline CDR1 MDHEN, CDR2 SYDVKM. The CDR3 spells CASENVRGISNQPQHF. The DNA of the CDR3 is TGTGCCAGCGAGAATGTTAGGGGGATAAGCAATCAGCCCCAGCATTTT.

The chain couples TRBV18 to TRBJ2-1; 10 bases match TRBD2. Germline-derived CDR1 and CDR2 are KGHSH and LQKENI. The trim removed 0 bases at V and 9 bases at J, leaving 8 bases unmatched. The CDR3 has 16 amino acids. The DNA of the CDR3 is TGTGCCAGCTCACCACCTAGCGGGAGGACCCTAGGTGAGCAGTTCTTC. Protein sequence: CASSPPSGRTLGEQFF.

V usage is TRBV10-3 and J usage is TRBJ1-2; D perhaps matches TRBD1 (5 bases). This CDR3 region has 14 residues. Trimming pared 2 bases from V and 5 bases from J, leaving 12 bases between. The germline V gene encodes CDR1 ENHRY and CDR2 SYGVKD. The CDR3 region is CAISEQAGTYGYTF. CDR3 nucleotide sequence: TGTGCCATCAGTGAGCAAGCGGGGACTTATGGCTACACCTTC.

This clone showed up just once. The junction departs from germline at one end; a sequencing error may be responsible. J is TRBJ2-1 and V is TRBV11-2, with TRBD2 matching 7 bases. The CDR3 loop spans 15 amino acids. Germline V CDR1 and CDR2: SGHAT, FQNNGV. The CDR3 DNA sequence: TGTACCAGCAGCTTCTCCGGGACTATGTACAATGAGCAGTTCTTC. It yields the protein CTSSFSGTMYNEQFF.

The chain links TRBV20-1 to TRBJ1-1; D remains unclear. The CDR3 has 11 amino acids. Trimming removed 1 base at V and 4 bases at J, with 4 bases between. Germline V lookup: CDR1 DFQATT, CDR2 SNEGSKA (reference sequence). The CDR3 nucleotides are TGCAGTGCTAGAGCGAGCACTGAAGCTTTCTTT. Translating it yields CSARASTEAFF.